These T cell receptor beta chains were read from a single sample in a study of Ad26.COV2.S vaccination and SARS-CoV-2 variants. Libraries were prepared by immunoSEQ multiplex PCR; TCRdb keeps only in-frame clonotypes and omits some of them. The sample records 350,000 to 450,000 clones, about 88% being singletons. The sequenced sample was peripheral blood, obtained in a trial of Ad26.COV2.S vaccine versus placebo. The receptors stem from a person aged 18-60 years who received the Ad26.COV2.S COVID-19 vaccine or a placebo. Both conserved end residues are trimmed from each CDR3. The D gene is left open where the match is weak.

>TRBV7-6|-|TRBJ2-3
ASSVEGGTDTQY
>TRBV5-1|TRBD2|TRBJ2-6
ASSREGGANVLT
>TRBV18|-|TRBJ1-3
ASSPPRESTGNTIY
>TRBV12-3/TRBV12-4|-|TRBJ2-1
ASSLGPNEQF
>TRBV28|TRBD2|TRBJ2-2
ASILPRTSGRNTGELF
>TRBV24-1|-|TRBJ2-7
ATSDGGGVFEQY
>TRBV27|-|TRBJ2-1
ASKWGALINEQF
>TRBV27|-|TRBJ2-1
ASSREDRTEQF
>TRBV28|TRBD1|TRBJ1-2
ASRQGQGVAGYT
>TRBV24-1|-|TRBJ2-2
ATSDFLKPGVRTGELF
>TRBV24-1|TRBD1|TRBJ2-1
ATSDRDRGSYNEQF
>TRBV7-9|TRBD2|TRBJ2-5
ASSLKTSGRGQETQY
>TRBV28|-|TRBJ1-5
ASSLIGQPQH
>TRBV5-1|-|TRBJ2-7
ASSLGTHYEQY
>TRBV3-1/TRBV3-2|-|TRBJ2-2
ASIQASARGAGELF
>TRBV18|-|TRBJ2-5
ASSSVGGETQY
>TRBV5-6|TRBD1|TRBJ2-7
ASSSYGTAYEQY
>TRBV4-1|-|TRBJ1-3
ASSQGQANGNTIY
>TRBV5-4|TRBD2|TRBJ2-1
ASSFPGTSGNEQF